This TCR beta chain was sequenced for a study of technical replicates of blood from several donors. The V segment lost 9 bases and the J segment 6 bases; nucleotides outside the gene matches: 8. CDR1 is MNHNY and CDR2 is SVGAGI in the germline V gene (reference sequence). The CDR3 consists of 14 residues. Generated by immunoSEQ multiplex PCR, the TCRdb table keeps only in-frame clones and is missing some. The table records 55,000 to 80,000 clones, 95% to 97% of them present only once. This sequence was found in a human donor in good health. The V gene is TRBV6-6, the J gene TRBJ2-1, with 10 bases aligning to TRBD2. Sequencing used T cells isolated from PBMCs. DNA for the CDR3: TGTGCCAGTGCAGCTAGCGGGGGACCCAATGAGCAGTTCTTC. This gives the protein CASAASGGPNEQFF.